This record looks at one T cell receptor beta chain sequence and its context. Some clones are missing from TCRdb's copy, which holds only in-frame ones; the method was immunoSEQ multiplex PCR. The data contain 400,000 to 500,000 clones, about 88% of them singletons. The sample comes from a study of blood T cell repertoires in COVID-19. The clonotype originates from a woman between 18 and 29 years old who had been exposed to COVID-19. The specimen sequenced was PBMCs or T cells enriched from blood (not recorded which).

The CDR3 DNA reads as TGTGCCAGCTCAGGTAGCGGCCCCTACGAGCAGTACTTC. As protein: CASSGSGPYEQYF. This rearrangement joins TRBV18 to TRBJ2-7; TRBD2 might be the D (6 bases). This CDR3 contains 13 residues. Germline assignment: CDR1 KGHSH and CDR2 LQKENI. Trimming removed 5 bases at V and 2 bases at J, with 10 bases between.